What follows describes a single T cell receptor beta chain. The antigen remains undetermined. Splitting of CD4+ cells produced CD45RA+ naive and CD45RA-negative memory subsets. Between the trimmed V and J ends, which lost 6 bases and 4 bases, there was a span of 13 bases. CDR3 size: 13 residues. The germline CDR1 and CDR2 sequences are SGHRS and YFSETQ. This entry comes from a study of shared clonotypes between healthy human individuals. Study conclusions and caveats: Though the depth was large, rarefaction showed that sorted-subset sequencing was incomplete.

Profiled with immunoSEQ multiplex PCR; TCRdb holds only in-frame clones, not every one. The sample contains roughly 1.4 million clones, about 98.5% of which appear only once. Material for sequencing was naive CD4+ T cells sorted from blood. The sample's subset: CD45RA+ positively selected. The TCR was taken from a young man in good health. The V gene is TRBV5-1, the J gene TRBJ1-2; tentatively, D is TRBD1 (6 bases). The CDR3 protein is CASTAEGGYGYTF. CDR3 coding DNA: TGCGCCAGCACCGCAGAAGGGGGCTATGGCTACACCTTC.